The 29 T cell receptor beta chains below were found in one sample sequenced in a study of TIL therapy for anti-PD-1-resistant metastatic lung cancer. The sample's time point: pre-treatment sample, taken before nivolumab and TIL therapy. Sequencing used immunoSEQ v3. The table came from immunoSEQ multiplex PCR; TCRdb's copy has only in-frame clones and leaves some out. The sample has under 55,000 clones; 70% to 80% are singletons. The sample was blood, taken at baseline. The source is a woman aged 25-80 years with non-small cell lung cancer.

The V gene is TRBV18, the J gene TRBJ1-2, with no clear D. CDR1 is KGHSH and CDR2 is LQKENI in the germline V gene. The CDR3 runs to 13 residues. The V end was cut by 6 bases, the J end by 8 bases, with 16 bases between. CDR3 sequence: CASSDGEPKGYTF. The CDR3 DNA follows: TGTGCCAGCTCGGACGGGGAGCCGAAAGGCTACACCTTC.

The V and J genes are TRBV2 and TRBJ1-3; D possibly corresponds to TRBD1 (5 bases). CDR1 is SNHLY, CDR2 FYNNEI, per germline. The V end lost 10 bases, the J end lost 1 base, and 17 bases lay between the germline ends. CDR3 length equals 15 residues. CDR3 in DNA: TGTGCCACTCAACCACAGGCGGGGTCTGGAAACACCATATATTTT. This codes for CATQPQAGSGNTIYF.

The chain links TRBV4-1 to TRBJ1-2; D perhaps matches TRBD1 (5 bases). Per germline, CDR1 MGHRA and CDR2 YSYEKL. Trimming stripped 0 bases from V and 5 bases from J, with 13 bases between. The CDR3 is 15 residues long. CDR3 protein: CASSQDIRGVYGYTF. CDR3 nucleotides: TGCGCCAGCAGCCAAGATATTAGAGGGGTTTATGGCTACACCTTC.

This rearrangement joins TRBV4-1 to TRBJ2-7; D may be TRBD2 (5 bases). Deletions cut 2 bases from V and 0 bases from J, with 11 bases between. The CDR3 runs 15 residues. The V gene's germline CDR1 is MGHRA and CDR2 YSYEKL. As DNA, the CDR3 is TGCGCCAGCAGCCAAACCGGGGATTTCTCCTACGAGCAGTACTTC. It codes for CASSQTGDFSYEQYF.

There are a few counts of this clone. The CDR3 reads CASLGTRQGSYTF. The CDR3 region has the DNA TGTGCCAGCCTGGGGACCAGGCAGGGAAGCTACACCTTC. The chain employs TRBV19 and TRBJ1-2, with D maybe TRBD1 (5 bases). The germline V gene encodes CDR1 LNHDA and CDR2 SQIVND (reference sequence). The germline V and J ends were trimmed by 9 bases and 9 bases, with 20 bases remaining between them. This CDR3 contains 13 residues.

This chain links TRBV5-4 with TRBJ2-5; no firm D call. CDR3 size: 15 residues. The germline CDR1 and CDR2 sequences are SGHNT and YYREEE (reference sequence). Trimming stripped 2 bases from V and 5 bases from J, with 16 bases between. The chain's CDR3 is CASSLMGYGGETQYF. CDR3 sequence (DNA): TGTGCCAGCAGCTTAATGGGGTACGGTGGGGAGACCCAGTACTTC.

The V call is TRBV14, the J call TRBJ2-2; TRBD2 might be the D (6 bases). This CDR3 region has 14 residues. The V gene lost 4 bases and the J gene lost 6 bases, with 12 bases spanning the gap. Germline lookup yields CDR1 SGHDN and CDR2 FVKESK. The CDR3 DNA reads as TGTGCCAGCAGCCGTCTGGGGGAGGCCGGGGAGCTGTTTTTT. Residues: CASSRLGEAGELFF.

The genes are TRBV19 and TRBJ2-7; TRBD1 aligns across 7 bases. This CDR3 is built from 14 residues. The junction had 8 bases not matched to a gene; V was cut back by 6 bases and J by 3 bases. From germline, CDR1 is LNHDA and CDR2 SQIVND (reference sequence). In DNA, the CDR3 is TGTGCCAGTAGCCGGGACAGTTCTTTCTACGAGCAGTACTTC. Residues: CASSRDSSFYEQYF.

This chain joins TRBV21-1 and TRBJ1-2; TRBD1 is the table's D call and was not checked against the DNA. TRBV21-1 is tagged as a pseudogene. CDR3 size: 16 residues. The DNA for the CDR3 is TGTGCCAGCAGCAAAGGCGGGCAGGGGGCTAACTATGGCTACACCTTC. It translates to CASSKGGQGANYGYTF.

The chain couples TRBV10-2 to TRBJ2-1; TRBD2 matches 9 bases. V shed 6 bases, J shed 5 bases, and the junction held 11 bases outside the gene matches. CDR1 WSHSY and CDR2 SAAADI come from the germline V gene. The CDR3 contains 16 residues. As DNA, the CDR3 is TGCGCCAGCAGGAAAATTAGCGGGAGAGCCAACAATGAGCAGTTCTTC. Its protein is CASRKISGRANNEQFF.

The chain's CDR3 is CASSTGTGSQETQYF. The CDR3 DNA reads as TGCGCCAGCAGCACTGGGACAGGGTCCCAAGAGACCCAGTACTTC. The gene calls are TRBV5-1 and TRBJ2-5; 9 bases match TRBD1. V shed 4 bases and J 1 base; nucleotides not matched to a gene: 5. The CDR3 has 15 residues. The V gene's germline CDR1 is SGHRS and CDR2 YFSETQ.

The rearrangement joins TRBV29-1 to TRBJ2-7; D not certain. Per the germline V gene, CDR1 is SQVTM and CDR2 is ANQGSEA. This CDR3 spans 13 amino acids. Trimming stripped 4 bases from V and 4 bases from J, with 14 bases between. The CDR3 loop reads CSVVPVVGYEQYF. Here the CDR3 DNA reads TGCAGCGTTGTGCCCGTGGTAGGATACGAGCAGTACTTC.

The CDR3 region has the DNA TGTGCCAGCAGCCCCCCTGGGGGGGCTGGGGCCAACGTCCTGACTTTC. This sequence encodes CASSPPGGAGANVLTF. The rearrangement links TRBV9 to TRBJ2-6; TRBD2 matches 7 bases. The CDR3 is 16 amino acids. The V gene's germline CDR1 is SGDLS and CDR2 YYNGEE. V was clipped by 4 bases and J by 2 bases; unmatched bases: 6.

The rearrangement links TRBV11-2 to TRBJ2-1; TRBD1 aligns across 8 bases. Germline CDR1 and CDR2: SGHAT and FQNNGV. Trimming removed 1 base from V and 4 bases from J; junction bases left unmatched: 6. The CDR3 contains 16 residues. CDR3 sequence reads: CASSLGTGQAYNEQFF. As DNA, the CDR3 is TGTGCCAGCAGCTTAGGAACGGGACAGGCTTACAATGAGCAGTTCTTC.

DNA of the CDR3: TGTGCCAGCAGCCAAGCCTCAGGGAACTCCTATAATTCACCCCTCCACTTT. As protein: CASSQASGNSYNSPLHF. This chain connects TRBV14 to TRBJ1-6; a weak D match, TRBD1 (5 bases). The germline gives CDR1 SGHDN, CDR2 FVKESK. The CDR3 loop spans 17 amino acids. V lost 1 base to trimming and J lost 0 bases, with 10 bases between them.

V usage is TRBV28 and J usage is TRBJ2-1; no definite D call. The germline CDR1 and CDR2 sequences are MDHEN and SYDVKM. Trimming removed 6 bases at V and 0 bases at J, with 12 bases between. The CDR3 covers 15 residues. Here the CDR3 DNA reads TGTGCCAGCAGAAGAACCGTAGGCTCCTACAATGAGCAGTTCTTC. Translating it yields CASRRTVGSYNEQFF. Full variable domain (remainder filled in from reference TRBV28 and TRBJ2-1): DVKVTQSSRYLVKRTGEKVFLECVQDMDHENMFWYRQDPGLGLRLIYFSYDVKMKEKGDIPEGYSVSREKKERFSLILESASTNQTSMYLCASRRTVGSYNEQFFGPGTRLTVL.

This clone was counted a few times. The chain recombines TRBV19 with TRBJ1-6; D may be TRBD1 (5 bases). The CDR3 consists of 15 residues. V was clipped by 8 bases and J by 3 bases, with 14 bases between them. Looked up from germline, CDR1 is LNHDA and CDR2 is SQIVND (reference sequence). DNA of the CDR3: TGTGCCAGTTCCGGGGCGCAGATCTATAATTCACCCCTCCACTTT. Protein: CASSGAQIYNSPLHF. Full variable domain (outside the CDR3, taken from reference TRBV19 and TRBJ1-6): DGGITQSPKYLFRKEGQNVTLSCEQNLNHDAMYWYRQDPGQGLRLIYYSQIVNDFQKGDIAEGYSVSREKKESFPLTVTSAQKNPTAFYLCASSGAQIYNSPLHFGNGTRLTVT.

V gene TRBV27 combines with J gene TRBJ1-6; D not resolved. The V gene lost 3 bases and the J gene lost 7 bases, with 25 bases spanning the gap. CDR3 length: 19 residues. Per germline, CDR1 MNHEY and CDR2 SMNVEV (reference sequence). The DNA of the CDR3 is TGTGCCAGCAGTTTGAGGGCTGCTCCCTTACAGCTCCGAAATTCACCCCTCCACTTT. Amino acids: CASSLRAAPLQLRNSPLHF.

The chain's CDR3 is CASKTLGQLNTEAFF. As DNA, the CDR3 is TGTGCCAGTAAAACCCTCGGACAGCTAAACACTGAAGCTTTCTTT. The J gene is TRBJ1-1, the V gene TRBV19, with a possible D match to TRBD1 (6 bases). Looked up from germline, CDR1 is LNHDA and CDR2 is SQIVND (reference sequence). The CDR3 runs to 15 residues. Trimming took off 7 bases at V and 2 bases at J, with 17 bases between the two ends. Full variable domain (missing parts from reference TRBV19 and TRBJ1-1): DGGITQSPKYLFRKEGQNVTLSCEQNLNHDAMYWYRQDPGQGLRLIYYSQIVNDFQKGDIAEGYSVSREKKESFPLTVTSAQKNPTAFYLCASKTLGQLNTEAFFGQGTRLTVV.

V is TRBV4-3 and J is TRBJ2-3; 12 nucleotides match TRBD2. The CDR3 is 16 amino acids. Germline V gives CDR1 LGHNA, CDR2 YSLEER. V shed 5 bases, J shed 2 bases, and the junction held 5 bases outside the gene matches. The CDR3 is CASSEASGGDTDTQYF. DNA for the CDR3: TGCGCCAGCAGCGAAGCTAGCGGGGGGGACACAGATACGCAGTATTTT.

The chain couples TRBV28 to TRBJ2-7, with 8 bases that match TRBD1. The CDR3 has 13 amino acids. Per the germline V gene, CDR1 is MDHEN and CDR2 is SYDVKM. J lost 3 bases, V lost 6 bases, and 4 bases had no gene match. CDR3 residues: CASRAQGDYEQYF. For the CDR3, the DNA is TGTGCCAGCAGGGCACAGGGGGACTACGAGCAGTACTTC.

The chain uses TRBV5-1 and TRBJ1-3; tentative D call: TRBD1 (5 bases). CDR1 SGHRS and CDR2 YFSETQ come from the germline V gene. The V end was cut by 4 bases, the J end by 0 bases, with 8 bases between. The CDR3 extends over 14 amino acids. In DNA, the CDR3 is TGCGCCAGCAGCCCAGACAGCTCTGGAAACACCATATATTTT. Translation: CASSPDSSGNTIYF.

The CDR3 region has the DNA TGTGCCAGCAGTGAAGCGTTCCCGACTAGCGGGGGGCGAGGGGAGACCCAGTACTTC. Its protein is CASSEAFPTSGGRGETQYF. V is TRBV2 and J is TRBJ2-5; TRBD2 aligns across 13 bases. The CDR3 sequence is 19 residues long. CDR1 is SNHLY and CDR2 is FYNNEI in the germline V gene. The trim removed 0 bases at V and 5 bases at J, leaving 12 bases unmatched.

This chain links TRBV11-2 with TRBJ2-5; 14 nucleotides line up with TRBD2. The CDR3 runs to 15 residues. Per germline, CDR1 SGHAT and CDR2 FQNNGV. The V gene end was trimmed by 5 bases and the J gene end by 5 bases; junction bases not matched to a gene: 4. The DNA for the CDR3 is TGTGCCAGCAGCCTGACTAGCGGGGGGGCTGAGACCCAGTACTTC. Translating it yields CASSLTSGGAETQYF.

Here the CDR3 reads CASSLFGQPSYEQYF. The DNA for the CDR3 is TGTGCCAGCAGCTTATTCGGACAGCCTTCGTACGAGCAGTACTTC. The chain combines TRBV7-2 with TRBJ2-5; D perhaps matches TRBD1 (6 bases). The better agreement between TRBJ2-7 and the DNA end casts doubt on the J call. From germline, CDR1 is SGHTA and CDR2 FQGNSA. This CDR3 spans 15 amino acids.

This clone occurred once. This chain joins TRBV28 and TRBJ1-1, with D uncertain. The CDR3 is 12 amino acids. Germline V gives CDR1 MDHEN, CDR2 SYDVKM. V lost 2 bases to trimming and J lost 4 bases, with 5 bases between them. The CDR3 reads CASSLGVTEAFF. In DNA form, the CDR3 reads TGTGCCAGCAGTTTAGGTGTCACTGAAGCTTTCTTT.

The chain links TRBV11-2 to TRBJ1-3, with 10 positions matching TRBD1. Germline-derived CDR1 and CDR2 are SGHAT and FQNNGV. This CDR3 region has 16 residues. The V gene end was trimmed by 4 bases and the J gene end by 0 bases; junction bases not matched to a gene: 3. The CDR3, as DNA: TGTGCCAGCAGCTGGACAGGGGGTAACTCTGGAAACACCATATATTTT. Its translation: CASSWTGGNSGNTIYF.

V is TRBV6-6 and J is TRBJ1-2; TRBD1 matches at 8 bases. Germline values: CDR1 MNHNY, CDR2 SVGAGI (reference sequence). Trimming at V came to 5 bases and at J to 5 bases, leaving 10 bases not matched to a gene. The CDR3 consists of 15 residues. The CDR3 DNA reads as TGTGCCAGCAGTGCTGCGACAGGGGCGATATATGGCTACACCTTC. Translated, it gives CASSAATGAIYGYTF.

Comment on this clone: Other nucleotide sequences from this sample produce the same CDR3. The V call is TRBV6-5, the J call TRBJ1-2, with 10 bases lining up with TRBD1. Trimming cost V 2 bases and J 3 bases; bases outside gene matches: 3. The CDR3 consists of 15 residues. The germline CDR1 and CDR2 sequences are MNHEY and SVGAGI. The CDR3 bases are TGTGCCAGCAGTTACCGCGACAGGGGGCACTATGGCTACACCTTC. This gives the protein CASSYRDRGHYGYTF.